These 23 T cell receptor beta chains were sequenced from one sample in a study of cytotoxic CD8 clonotypes in ibrutinib-treated CLL. Assay: immunoSEQ multiplex PCR; the TCRdb copy retains only in-frame clones and omits some. The profile shows approximately 300,000 clones, about 80% of them singletons. The sequences come from PBMCs, collected before ibrutinib treatment. These receptors were taken from a human donor with chronic lymphocytic leukemia.

The chain combines TRBV4-2 with TRBJ1-3; 7 positions agree with TRBD1. Germline values: CDR1 LGHNA, CDR2 YNFKEQ. This CDR3 has 16 amino acids. Trimming took 4 bases from V and 4 from J; bases not matched to a gene: 10. The CDR3, as DNA: TGTGCCAGCAGCCTTAGACAGGGTAGTCAGGGAAACACCATATATTTT. Amino acid sequence: CASSLRQGSQGNTIYF.

CDR3 DNA sequence: TGCGCCAGCAGCCGGGCGGGGGGCTACGAGCAGTACTTC. Encoded protein: CASSRAGGYEQYF. The chain combines TRBV4-3 with TRBJ2-7; 8 bases line up with TRBD2. V dropped 4 bases and J dropped 3; count of bases not matched to a gene: 2. The CDR3 has 13 amino acids. From germline, CDR1 is LGHNA and CDR2 YSLEER.

The chain joins TRBV20-1 to TRBJ2-1; D is ambiguous. The CDR3 contains 11 residues. Trimming pared 6 bases from V and 3 bases from J, leaving 6 bases between. Germline lookup yields CDR1 DFQATT and CDR2 SNEGSKA (reference sequence). CDR3 coding DNA: TGCAGTGCCAAATTCTACAATGAGCAGTTCTTC. Protein sequence: CSAKFYNEQFF.

J is TRBJ2-5 and V is TRBV15; TRBD1 is a possible D gene (6 bases). Germline assignment: CDR1 LNHNV and CDR2 YYDKDF (reference sequence). Trimming left V 5 bases short and J 5 bases short, with 15 bases between. This CDR3 has 14 amino acids. In DNA, the CDR3 is TGTGCCACCAGCCACGCAGGGGTGGGGGAGACCCAGTACTTC. Translating gives CATSHAGVGETQYF.

The V gene is TRBV7-2, the J gene TRBJ2-3; 8 bases agree with TRBD1. Germline CDR1 is SGHTA and CDR2 is FQGNSA. V dropped 5 bases and J dropped 3; count of bases not matched to a gene: 4. The CDR3 length is 14 residues. The DNA for the CDR3 is TGTGCCAGCAGCGCCCGACAGGGGACAGATACGCAGTATTTT. Translating gives CASSARQGTDTQYF. Together with reference TRBV7-2 and TRBJ2-3, the CDR3 gives the full variable domain: GAGVSQSPSNKVTEKGKDVELRCDPISGHTALYWYRQSLGQGLEFLIYFQGNSAPDKSGLPSDRFSAERTGGSVSTLTIQRTQQEDSAVYLCASSARQGTDTQYFGPGTRLTVL.

CDR3 residues: CSVAKSGGIDEKLFF. The CDR3, as DNA: TGCAGCGTCGCTAAGTCAGGAGGAATAGATGAAAAACTGTTTTTT. The rearrangement uses TRBV29-1 and TRBJ1-4, with D hard to call. This CDR3 contains 15 residues. CDR1 and CDR2 from the germline V gene are SQVTM and ANQGSEA. The V gene lost 6 bases and the J gene lost 6 bases, with 20 bases spanning the gap.

The rearrangement uses TRBV7-3 and TRBJ1-1, with D possibly TRBD1 on 5 matching bases. Trimming took 4 bases from V and 5 from J, leaving 8 bases between them. CDR3 length equals 12 residues. From germline, CDR1 is SGHTA and CDR2 FQGTGA. CDR3 nucleotide sequence: TGTGCCAGCAGCTCCGGGGGGACTGAAGCTTTCTTT. It codes for CASSSGGTEAFF.

This clone appeared once. The V gene is TRBV10-3, the J gene TRBJ1-2; D ambiguous. V was trimmed by 0 bases and J by 7 bases, leaving 12 bases between them. The germline V gene encodes CDR1 ENHRY and CDR2 SYGVKD. This CDR3 is built from 14 residues. DNA of the CDR3: TGTGCCATCAGTGAGTCTCGGGTGGTGAGTGGCTACACCTTC. It specifies CAISESRVVSGYTF.

V gene TRBV7-2 combines with J gene TRBJ2-7, with a possible D match to TRBD2 (5 bases). The CDR3 has 11 amino acids. Per the germline V gene, CDR1 is SGHTA and CDR2 is FQGNSA. Trimming left V 5 bases short and J 9 bases short, with 11 bases between. The CDR3 DNA follows: TGTGCCAGCAGCCCCGGACTGGGGCAGTACTTC. Translation: CASSPGLGQYF.

This clone has just one count. The rearrangement links TRBV18 to TRBJ2-1; 8 nucleotides match TRBD2. The V gene's germline CDR1 is KGHSH and CDR2 LQKENI. J gave up 6 bases and V 4 bases, and 8 bases lay outside the gene matches. This CDR3 is 15 amino acids long. The CDR3 DNA is TGTGCCAGCTCACTCGAGCGGGAGTCGGTCAATGAGCAGTTCTTC. Residues: CASSLERESVNEQFF.

The chain carries TRBV28 and TRBJ2-1, with 10 bases that match TRBD2. Germline assignment: CDR1 MDHEN and CDR2 SYDVKM. The J segment lost 15 bases and the V segment lost 6 bases, leaving 23 bases of the junction unmatched. The CDR3 extends over 17 amino acids. CDR3 loop: CASSPPPWLAGEVLLFF. In DNA, the CDR3 is TGTGCCAGCAGCCCCCCTCCTTGGCTAGCGGGAGAGGTACTGCTGTTCTTC.

The sample holds a few counts of this clone. The chain is built from TRBV27 and TRBJ2-3; D is unclear. V shed 0 bases and J shed 0 bases, with 4 bases lying between them. This CDR3 has 14 residues. In germline, CDR1 is MNHEY, CDR2 SMNVEV (reference sequence). CDR3 amino acids: CASSLSVSTDTQYF. CDR3 coding DNA: TGTGCCAGCAGTTTATCGGTCAGCACAGATACGCAGTATTTT.

The chain employs TRBV28 and TRBJ1-2; no clear D gene. Per the germline V gene, CDR1 is MDHEN and CDR2 is SYDVKM. Trimming left V 5 bases short and J 13 bases short, with 14 bases between. The CDR3 consists of 11 residues. As DNA, the CDR3 is TGTGCCAGCAGTGTATCCTGGATAATCACCTTC. Residues: CASSVSWIITF.

The chain has TRBV25-1 and TRBJ1-2; D is ambiguous. Trimming left V 6 bases short and J 3 bases short, with 14 bases between. This CDR3 is 14 amino acids long. Germline values: CDR1 MGHDK, CDR2 SYGVNS. CDR3 sequence reads: CASSARLWDYGYTF. As DNA, the CDR3 is TGTGCCAGCAGCGCAAGATTATGGGACTATGGCTACACCTTC.

This chain uses TRBV11-2 with TRBJ2-1; 13 bases map to TRBD2. The germline gives CDR1 SGHAT, CDR2 FQNNGV. The CDR3 is made up of 16 amino acids. V dropped 4 bases and J dropped 4; count of bases not matched to a gene: 4. CDR3 sequence reads: CASSSGLAGVYNEQFF. In DNA form, the CDR3 reads TGTGCCAGCAGCTCCGGACTAGCGGGAGTGTACAATGAGCAGTTCTTC.

The rearrangement uses TRBV11-3 and TRBJ2-1; D unclear. CDR1 and CDR2 from the germline V gene are SGHNT and YENEEA. This CDR3 region has 15 residues. Trimming removed 0 bases from V and 8 bases from J, with 14 bases in between. The CDR3 here is CASSLDRGSGDEQFF. The CDR3 DNA is TGTGCCAGCAGCTTAGATCGCGGTTCCGGCGATGAGCAGTTCTTC.

The J gene is TRBJ1-1, the V gene TRBV14; no clear D. V dropped 1 base and J dropped 3 bases, with 9 bases sitting between them. Germline assignment: CDR1 SGHDN and CDR2 FVKESK. The CDR3 runs 14 residues. In DNA, the CDR3 is TGTGCCAGCAGCCAAGGTTTCCGAGACACTGAAGCTTTCTTT. Its protein product is CASSQGFRDTEAFF. The full variable domain, rest sourced from reference TRBV14 and TRBJ1-1, is EAGVTQFPSHSVIEKGQTVTLRCDPISGHDNLYWYRRVMGKEIKFLLHFVKESKQDESGMPNNRFLAERTGGTYSTLKVQPAELEDSGVYFCASSQGFRDTEAFFGQGTRLTVV.

The chain combines TRBV7-2 with TRBJ2-7; D uncertain. Trimming removed 2 bases from V and 5 bases from J, with 10 bases in between. Germline values: CDR1 SGHTA, CDR2 FQGNSA. The CDR3 covers 13 residues. The DNA of the CDR3 is TGTGCCAGCAGCTTATTTCCGGGCAACGAGCAGTACTTC. Translated: CASSLFPGNEQYF.

The J gene is TRBJ2-7, the V gene TRBV4-1, with 11 nucleotides matching TRBD2. The ends lost 4 bases at V and 4 bases at J; junction bases unmatched: 9. The CDR3 is made up of 16 amino acids. The germline gives CDR1 MGHRA, CDR2 YSYEKL. CDR3: CASSPVGTSGSYEQYF. The CDR3 coding sequence is TGCGCCAGCAGCCCCGTTGGTACTAGCGGGAGTTACGAGCAGTACTTC.

The chain carries TRBV9 and TRBJ2-6; D ambiguous. V lost 0 bases, J lost 0 bases, and 4 bases lay in between. Germline V gene sequence: CDR1 SGDLS, CDR2 YYNGEE. The CDR3 runs to 15 residues. CDR3 region: CASSVEYSGANVLTF. CDR3 in DNA: TGTGCCAGCAGCGTAGAATACTCTGGGGCCAACGTCCTGACTTTC.

The chain uses TRBV9 and TRBJ2-1, with 7 bases fitting TRBD2. Looked up from germline, CDR1 is SGDLS and CDR2 is YYNGEE. V shed 5 bases, J shed 6 bases, and the junction held 8 bases outside the gene matches. The CDR3 spans 14 residues. In DNA, the CDR3 is TGTGCCAGCAGTGGGAGGGAGTCACGCAATGAGCAGTTCTTC. Amino acids: CASSGRESRNEQFF.

The chain combines TRBV27 with TRBJ2-2; 9 bases line up with TRBD1. The junction had 7 bases not matched to a gene; V was cut back by 6 bases and J by 8 bases. Germline V gives CDR1 MNHEY, CDR2 SMNVEV (reference sequence). The CDR3 totals 14 residues. CDR3: CASRLKQGAGELFF. The CDR3 DNA reads as TGTGCCAGCAGGCTGAAACAGGGGGCAGGGGAGCTGTTTTTT.

V usage is TRBV9 and J usage is TRBJ2-2, with D maybe TRBD2 (5 bases). Deletions cut 2 bases from V and 6 bases from J, with 11 bases between. Germline V gives CDR1 SGDLS, CDR2 YYNGEE. The CDR3 totals 14 residues. CDR3 protein: CASSVGVPSGELFF. CDR3 DNA: TGTGCCAGCAGCGTCGGGGTCCCCTCCGGGGAGCTGTTTTTT.